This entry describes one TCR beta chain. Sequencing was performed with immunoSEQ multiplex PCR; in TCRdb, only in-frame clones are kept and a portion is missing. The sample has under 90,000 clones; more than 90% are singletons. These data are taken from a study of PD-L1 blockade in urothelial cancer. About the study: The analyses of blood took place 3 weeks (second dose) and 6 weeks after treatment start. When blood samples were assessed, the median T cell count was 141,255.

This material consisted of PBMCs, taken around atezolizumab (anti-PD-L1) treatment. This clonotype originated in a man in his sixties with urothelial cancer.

The CDR3 sequence is CAISQRAGEDTQYF. The CDR3 bases are TGTGCCATCAGTCAGCGAGCGGGGGAGGATACGCAGTATTTT. The rearrangement uses TRBV10-3 and TRBJ2-3; 8 positions agree with TRBD2. CDR1 and CDR2 from the germline V gene are ENHRY and SYGVKD. The V and J ends lost 5 bases and 6 bases, in that order; junction bases with no gene match: 7. The CDR3 runs to 14 residues.